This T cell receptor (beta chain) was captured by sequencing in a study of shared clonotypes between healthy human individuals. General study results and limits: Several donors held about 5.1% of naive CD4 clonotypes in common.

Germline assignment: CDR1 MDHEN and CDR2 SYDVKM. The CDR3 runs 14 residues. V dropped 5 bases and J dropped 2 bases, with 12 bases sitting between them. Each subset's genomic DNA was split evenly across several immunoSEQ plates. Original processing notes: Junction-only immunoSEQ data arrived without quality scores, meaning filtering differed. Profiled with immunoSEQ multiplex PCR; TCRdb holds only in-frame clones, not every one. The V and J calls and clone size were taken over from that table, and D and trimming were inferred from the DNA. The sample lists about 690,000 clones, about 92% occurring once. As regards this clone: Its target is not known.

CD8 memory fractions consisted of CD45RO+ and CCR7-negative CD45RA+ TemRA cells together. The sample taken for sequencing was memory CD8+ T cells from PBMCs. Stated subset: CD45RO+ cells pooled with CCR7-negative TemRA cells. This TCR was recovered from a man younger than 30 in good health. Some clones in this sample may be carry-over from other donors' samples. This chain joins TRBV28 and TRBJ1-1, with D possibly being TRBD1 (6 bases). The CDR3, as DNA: TGTGCCAGCAGTCCGCACAGGGTTAACACTGAAGCTTTCTTT. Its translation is CASSPHRVNTEAFF.